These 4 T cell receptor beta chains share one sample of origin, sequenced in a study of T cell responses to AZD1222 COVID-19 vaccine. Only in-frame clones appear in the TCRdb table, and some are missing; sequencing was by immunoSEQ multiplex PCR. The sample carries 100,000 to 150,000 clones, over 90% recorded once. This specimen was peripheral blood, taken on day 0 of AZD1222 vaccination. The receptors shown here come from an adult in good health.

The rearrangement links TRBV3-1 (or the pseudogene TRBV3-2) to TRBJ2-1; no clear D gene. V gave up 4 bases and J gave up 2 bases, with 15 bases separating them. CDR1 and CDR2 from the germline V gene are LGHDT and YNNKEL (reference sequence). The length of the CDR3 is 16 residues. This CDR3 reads CASSRSLVSAYNEQFF. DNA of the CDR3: TGTGCCAGCAGCCGTAGTCTAGTCTCGGCCTACAATGAGCAGTTCTTC.

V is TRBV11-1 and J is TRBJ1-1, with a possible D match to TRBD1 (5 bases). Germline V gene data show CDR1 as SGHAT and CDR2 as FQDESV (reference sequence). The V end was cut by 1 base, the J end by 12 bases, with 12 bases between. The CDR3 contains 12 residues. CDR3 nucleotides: TGTGCCAGCAGCTTAGAGGGGCGCGGGTCTTTCTTT. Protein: CASSLEGRGSFF.

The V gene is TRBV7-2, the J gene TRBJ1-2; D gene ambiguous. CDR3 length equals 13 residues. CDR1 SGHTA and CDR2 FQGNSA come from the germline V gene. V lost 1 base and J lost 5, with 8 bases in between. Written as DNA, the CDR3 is TGTGCCAGCAGCTTAGGATGGCAGTATGGCTACACCTTC. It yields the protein CASSLGWQYGYTF.

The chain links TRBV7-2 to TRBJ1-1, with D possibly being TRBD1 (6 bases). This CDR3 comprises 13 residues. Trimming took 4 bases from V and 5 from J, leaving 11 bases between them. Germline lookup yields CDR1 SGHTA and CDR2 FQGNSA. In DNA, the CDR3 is TGTGCCAGCAGCTCTTACAGGGTGACTGAAGCTTTCTTT. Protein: CASSSYRVTEAFF.